This T cell receptor beta chain came from a study of beta chain features in type 1 diabetes. The sequenced template was cDNA made from the entire isolated RNA. Some clones are missing from TCRdb's copy, which holds only in-frame ones; the method was immunoSEQ multiplex PCR. The sample lists some 350,000 clones, over 9% seen once, with approximately 0.55% in the top ten. Whole-study findings and limits: Within each of all four CD4+ subsets, Type 1 diabetes patients had TCRB CDR3s that were moderately but significantly shorter. Relative to healthy donors, patients appeared to have naive, central memory and Treg TCRB repertoires that were more similar.

This clone came up many times. Its antigen remains unidentified. The ends lost 3 bases at V and 7 bases at J; junction bases unmatched: 4. CDR1 and CDR2 from the germline V gene are SGHVS and FNYEAQ. The CDR3 is 14 amino acids. Every donor had blood drawn once into heparin, roughly 100 mL on average. This sequence was found in a man aged 25 to 40 with type 1 diabetes. The V and J genes are TRBV7-6 and TRBJ1-4; 8 bases agree with TRBD1. Sequences were obtained from central memory CD4+ T cells from blood. The CDR3 region has the DNA TGTGCCAGCAGCTTCTCAGGGGGCCGTGAAAAACTGTTTTTT. Amino acid sequence: CASSFSGGREKLFF. The complete variable domain, with remaining parts taken from reference TRBV7-6 and TRBJ1-4, reads GAGVSQSPRYKVTKRGQDVALRCDPISGHVSLYWYRQALGQGPEFLTYFNYEAQQDKSGLPNDRFSAERPEGSISTLTIQRTEQRDSAMYRCASSFSGGREKLFFGSGTQLSVL.